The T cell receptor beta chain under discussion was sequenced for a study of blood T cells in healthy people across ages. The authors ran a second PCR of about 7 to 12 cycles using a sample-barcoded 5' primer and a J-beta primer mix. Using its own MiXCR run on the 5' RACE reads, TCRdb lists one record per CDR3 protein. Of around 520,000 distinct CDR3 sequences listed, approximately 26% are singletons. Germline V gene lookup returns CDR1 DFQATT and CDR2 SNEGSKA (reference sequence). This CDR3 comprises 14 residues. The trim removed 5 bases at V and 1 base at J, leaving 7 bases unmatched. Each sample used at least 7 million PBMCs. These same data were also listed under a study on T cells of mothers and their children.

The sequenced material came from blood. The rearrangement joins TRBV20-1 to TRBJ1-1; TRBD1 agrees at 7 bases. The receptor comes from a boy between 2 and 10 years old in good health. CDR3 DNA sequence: TGCAGTGCTTCCGGGACAGACGGGAACACTGAAGCTTTCTTT. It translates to CSASGTDGNTEAFF.